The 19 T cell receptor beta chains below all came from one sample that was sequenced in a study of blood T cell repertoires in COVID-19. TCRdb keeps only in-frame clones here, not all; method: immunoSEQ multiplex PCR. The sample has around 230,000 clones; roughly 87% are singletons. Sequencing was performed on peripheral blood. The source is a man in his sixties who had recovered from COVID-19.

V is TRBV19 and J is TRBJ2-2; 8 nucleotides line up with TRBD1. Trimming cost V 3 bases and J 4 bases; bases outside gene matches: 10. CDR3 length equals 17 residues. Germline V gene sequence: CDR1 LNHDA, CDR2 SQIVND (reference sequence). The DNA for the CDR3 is TGTGCCAGTAGTATGGTAGGGCAGGGGGCGCGCACCGGGGAGCTGTTTTTT. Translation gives CASSMVGQGARTGELFF.

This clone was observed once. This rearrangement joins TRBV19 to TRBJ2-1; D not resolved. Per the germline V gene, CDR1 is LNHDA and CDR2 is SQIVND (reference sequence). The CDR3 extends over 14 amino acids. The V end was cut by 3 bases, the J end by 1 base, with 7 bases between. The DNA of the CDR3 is TGTGCCAGTAGTATTGAGACTTCCTACAATGAGCAGTTCTTC. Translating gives CASSIETSYNEQFF.

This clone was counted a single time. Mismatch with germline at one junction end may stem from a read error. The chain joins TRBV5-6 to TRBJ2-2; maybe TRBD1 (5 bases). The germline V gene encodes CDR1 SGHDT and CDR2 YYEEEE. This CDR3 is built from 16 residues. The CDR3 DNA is TGTGCCAACAGCTTGGGAACAGGCTTGAACACCGGGGAGCTGTTTTTT. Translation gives CANSLGTGLNTGELFF.

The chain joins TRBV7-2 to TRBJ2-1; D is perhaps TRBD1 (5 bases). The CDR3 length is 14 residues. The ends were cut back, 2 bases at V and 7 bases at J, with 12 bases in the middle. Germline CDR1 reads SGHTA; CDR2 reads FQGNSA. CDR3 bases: TGTGCCAGCAGCTTATTAGGGGCCGGAAATGAGCAGTTCTTC. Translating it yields CASSLLGAGNEQFF. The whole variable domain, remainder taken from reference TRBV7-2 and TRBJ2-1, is GAGVSQSPSNKVTEKGKDVELRCDPISGHTALYWYRQSLGQGLEFLIYFQGNSAPDKSGLPSDRFSAERTGGSVSTLTIQRTQQEDSAVYLCASSLLGAGNEQFFGPGTRLTVL.

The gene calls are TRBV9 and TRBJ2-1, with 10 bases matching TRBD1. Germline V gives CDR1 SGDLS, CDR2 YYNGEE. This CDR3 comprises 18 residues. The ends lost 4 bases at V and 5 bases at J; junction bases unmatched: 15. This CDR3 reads CASSHQRGQGSGNNEQFF. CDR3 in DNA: TGTGCCAGCAGCCATCAACGGGGACAGGGGTCGGGAAACAATGAGCAGTTCTTC.

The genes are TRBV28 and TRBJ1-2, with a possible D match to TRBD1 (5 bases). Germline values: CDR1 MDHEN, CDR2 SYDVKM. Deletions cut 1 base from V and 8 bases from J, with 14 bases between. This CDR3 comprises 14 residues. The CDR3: CASSLLAAGRGYTF. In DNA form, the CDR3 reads TGTGCCAGCAGTTTATTAGCGGCAGGGAGGGGCTACACCTTC.

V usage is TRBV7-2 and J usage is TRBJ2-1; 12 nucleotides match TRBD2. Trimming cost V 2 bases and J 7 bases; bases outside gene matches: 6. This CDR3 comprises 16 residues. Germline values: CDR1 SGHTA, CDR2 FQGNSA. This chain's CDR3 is CASSLWYLAGGNEQFF. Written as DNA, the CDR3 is TGTGCCAGCAGCTTATGGTATCTAGCGGGGGGGAATGAGCAGTTCTTC.

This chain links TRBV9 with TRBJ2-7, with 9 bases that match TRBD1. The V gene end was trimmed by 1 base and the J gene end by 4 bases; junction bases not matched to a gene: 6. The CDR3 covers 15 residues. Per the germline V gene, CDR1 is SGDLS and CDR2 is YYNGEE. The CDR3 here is CASSVTVGQGYEQYF. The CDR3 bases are TGTGCCAGCAGCGTAACTGTGGGACAGGGTTACGAGCAGTACTTC.

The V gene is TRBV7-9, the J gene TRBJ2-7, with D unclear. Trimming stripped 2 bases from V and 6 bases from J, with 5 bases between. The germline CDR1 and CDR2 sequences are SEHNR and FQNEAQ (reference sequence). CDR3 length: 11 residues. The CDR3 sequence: CASSLTAEQYF. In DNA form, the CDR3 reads TGTGCCAGCAGCTTAACAGCCGAGCAGTACTTC. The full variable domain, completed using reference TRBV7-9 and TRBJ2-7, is DTGVSQNPRHKITKRGQNVTFRCDPISEHNRLYWYRQTLGQGPEFLTYFQNEAQLEKSRLLSDRFSAERPKGSFSTLEIQRTEQGDSAMYLCASSLTAEQYFGPGTRLTVT.

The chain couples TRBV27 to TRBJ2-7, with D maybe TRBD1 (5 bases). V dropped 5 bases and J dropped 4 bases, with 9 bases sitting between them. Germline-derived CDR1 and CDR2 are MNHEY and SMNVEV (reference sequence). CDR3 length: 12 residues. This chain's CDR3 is CASSIQGYEQYF. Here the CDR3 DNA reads TGTGCCAGCAGTATCCAGGGTTACGAGCAGTACTTC.

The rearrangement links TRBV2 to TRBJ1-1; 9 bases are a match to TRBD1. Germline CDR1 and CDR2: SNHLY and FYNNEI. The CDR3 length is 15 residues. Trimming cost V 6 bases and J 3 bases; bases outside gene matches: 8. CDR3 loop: CASSDPGQGHTEAFF. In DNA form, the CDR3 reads TGTGCCAGCAGCGACCCGGGACAGGGTCACACTGAAGCTTTCTTT.

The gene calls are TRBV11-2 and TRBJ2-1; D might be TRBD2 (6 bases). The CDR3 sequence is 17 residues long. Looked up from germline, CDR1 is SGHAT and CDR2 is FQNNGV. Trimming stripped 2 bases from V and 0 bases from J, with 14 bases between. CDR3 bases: TGTGCCAGCAGCTTATTCGCGGGAATGAGCTCCTACAATGAGCAGTTCTTC. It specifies CASSLFAGMSSYNEQFF.

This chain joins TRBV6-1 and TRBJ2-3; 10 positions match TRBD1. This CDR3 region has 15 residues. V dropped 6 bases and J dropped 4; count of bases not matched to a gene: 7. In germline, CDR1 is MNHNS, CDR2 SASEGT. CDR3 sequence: CASRKTGGGSDTQYF. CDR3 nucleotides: TGTGCCAGCAGAAAGACAGGGGGCGGGTCAGATACGCAGTATTTT.

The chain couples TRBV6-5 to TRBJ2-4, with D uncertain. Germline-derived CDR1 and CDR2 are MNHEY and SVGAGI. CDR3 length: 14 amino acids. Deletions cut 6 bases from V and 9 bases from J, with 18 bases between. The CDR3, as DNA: TGTGCCAGCAGGCGCCCCTCGTACCCTATCATTCAGTACTTC. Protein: CASRRPSYPIIQYF.

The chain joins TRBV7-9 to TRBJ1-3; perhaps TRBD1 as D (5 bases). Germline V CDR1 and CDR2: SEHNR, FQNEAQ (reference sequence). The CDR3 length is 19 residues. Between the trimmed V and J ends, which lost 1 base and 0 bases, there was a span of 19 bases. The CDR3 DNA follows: TGTGCCAGCAGCTTAGTCGGATGGGGCAACCGTTCCTCTGGAAACACCATATATTTT. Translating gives CASSLVGWGNRSSGNTIYF. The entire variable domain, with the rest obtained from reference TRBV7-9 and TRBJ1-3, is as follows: DTGVSQNPRHKITKRGQNVTFRCDPISEHNRLYWYRQTLGQGPEFLTYFQNEAQLEKSRLLSDRFSAERPKGSFSTLEIQRTEQGDSAMYLCASSLVGWGNRSSGNTIYFGEGSWLTVV.

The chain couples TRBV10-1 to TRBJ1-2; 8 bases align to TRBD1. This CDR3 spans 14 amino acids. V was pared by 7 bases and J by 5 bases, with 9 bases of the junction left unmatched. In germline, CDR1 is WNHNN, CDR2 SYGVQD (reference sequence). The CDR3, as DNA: TGCGCCAGCAATCCTACCGGGACAGGATATGGCTACACCTTC. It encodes CASNPTGTGYGYTF.

CDR3 sequence: CATSRDLQGSSPLHF. In nucleotides, the CDR3 is TGTGCCACCAGCAGAGATTTGCAGGGCAGCTCACCCCTCCACTTT. V gene TRBV15 combines with J gene TRBJ1-6; a possible D gene is TRBD1 (5 bases). Germline assignment: CDR1 LNHNV and CDR2 YYDKDF (reference sequence). Trimming stripped 0 bases from V and 10 bases from J, with 13 bases between. CDR3 length equals 15 residues.

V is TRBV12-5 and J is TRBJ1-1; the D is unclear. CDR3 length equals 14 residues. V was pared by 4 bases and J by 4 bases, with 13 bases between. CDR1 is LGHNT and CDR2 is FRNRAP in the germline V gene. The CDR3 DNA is TGTGCTAGTGGTTCTGTCGGGGTAGGCACTGAAGCTTTCTTT. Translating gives CASGSVGVGTEAFF.

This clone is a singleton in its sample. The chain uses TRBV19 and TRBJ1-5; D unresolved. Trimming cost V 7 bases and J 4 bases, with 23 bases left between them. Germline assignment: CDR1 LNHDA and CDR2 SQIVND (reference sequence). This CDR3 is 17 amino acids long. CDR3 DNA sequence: TGTGCCAGTATAAAAACCGGAGGCCACCTATTTAATCAGCCCCAGCATTTT. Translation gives CASIKTGGHLFNQPQHF. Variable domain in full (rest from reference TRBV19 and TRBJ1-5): DGGITQSPKYLFRKEGQNVTLSCEQNLNHDAMYWYRQDPGQGLRLIYYSQIVNDFQKGDIAEGYSVSREKKESFPLTVTSAQKNPTAFYLCASIKTGGHLFNQPQHFGDGTRLSIL.